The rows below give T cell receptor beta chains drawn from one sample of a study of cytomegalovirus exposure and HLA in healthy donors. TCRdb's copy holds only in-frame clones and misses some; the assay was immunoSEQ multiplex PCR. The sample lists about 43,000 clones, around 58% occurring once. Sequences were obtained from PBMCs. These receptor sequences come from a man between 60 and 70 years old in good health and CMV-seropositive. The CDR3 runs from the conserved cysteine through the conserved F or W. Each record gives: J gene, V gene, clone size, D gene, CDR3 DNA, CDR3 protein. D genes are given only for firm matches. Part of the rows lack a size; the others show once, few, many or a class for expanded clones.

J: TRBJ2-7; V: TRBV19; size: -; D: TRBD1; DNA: TGTGCCAGTAACCCCGGACAGGGCCTTAACGAGCAGTACTTC; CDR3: CASNPGQGLNEQYF
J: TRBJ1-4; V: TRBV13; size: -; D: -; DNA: TGTGCCAGCAGCTTATCCCCCAACGGAGGCGAAAAACTGTTTTTT; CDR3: CASSLSPNGGEKLFF
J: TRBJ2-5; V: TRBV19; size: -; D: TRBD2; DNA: TGTGCCAGTAGTACTCCGCAGATGAGCGGGAGGGAGACCCAGTACTTC; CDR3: CASSTPQMSGRETQYF
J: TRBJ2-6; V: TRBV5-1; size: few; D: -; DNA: TGCGCCAGCAGCGGGGACACTGGGGCCAACGTCCTGACTTTC; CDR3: CASSGDTGANVLTF
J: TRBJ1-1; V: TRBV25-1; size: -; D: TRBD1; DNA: TGTGCCAGCAGCACCGACAGGGCGAACACTGAAGCTTTCTTT; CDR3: CASSTDRANTEAFF
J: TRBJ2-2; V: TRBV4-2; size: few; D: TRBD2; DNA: TGTGCCAGCAGAAGGACTAGCGGGAGCGGGGCGCCCGGGGAGCTGTTTTTT; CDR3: CASRRTSGSGAPGELFF
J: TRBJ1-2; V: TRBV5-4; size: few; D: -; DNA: TGTGCCAGCAGCGGACTGGGGGGTAACTATGGCTACACCTTC; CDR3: CASSGLGGNYGYTF
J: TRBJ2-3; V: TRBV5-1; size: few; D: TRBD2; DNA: TGCGCCAGCAGCAGTGGGGGGGCAGATACGCAGTATTTT; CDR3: CASSSGGADTQYF
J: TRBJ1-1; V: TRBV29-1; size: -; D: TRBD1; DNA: TGCAGCGTTGAACAAGGGACAGGGAACACTGAAGCTTTCTTT; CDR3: CSVEQGTGNTEAFF
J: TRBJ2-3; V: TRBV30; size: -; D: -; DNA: TGTGCCTGGAGCCTCAGAGGAGGGATGGTGGATACGCAGTATTTT; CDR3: CAWSLRGGMVDTQYF
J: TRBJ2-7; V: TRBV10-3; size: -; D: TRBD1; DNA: TGTGCCATCAGTAAGAACAGGGGAATGGTGGACGAGCAGTACTTC; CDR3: CAISKNRGMVDEQYF
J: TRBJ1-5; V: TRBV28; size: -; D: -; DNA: TGTGCCAGCAGCCGGACAGTTGATAGCAATCAGCCCCAGCATTTT; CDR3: CASSRTVDSNQPQHF
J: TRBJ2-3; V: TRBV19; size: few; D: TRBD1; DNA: TGTGCCAGTGGGACAGGGATTTACACAGATACGCAGTATTTT; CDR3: CASGTGIYTDTQYF
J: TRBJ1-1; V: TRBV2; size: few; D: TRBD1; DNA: TGTGCCGTTACAGGGGAAAGAACTAGGAACACTGAAGCTTTCTTT; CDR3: CAVTGERTRNTEAFF
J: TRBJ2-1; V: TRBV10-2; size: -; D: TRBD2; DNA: TGCGCCAGCAGTGATACGTGGCGGGAGTGGATCTTC; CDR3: CASSDTWREWIF
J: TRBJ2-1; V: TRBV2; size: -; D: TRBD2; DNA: TGTGCCAGCGGTCTAGCGGGAGGGGGCAATGAGCAGTTCTTC; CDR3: CASGLAGGGNEQFF
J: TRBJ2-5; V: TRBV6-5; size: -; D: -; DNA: TGTGCCAGCAGTTACGGGGGCCCACAAGAGACCCAGTACTTC; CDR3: CASSYGGPQETQYF
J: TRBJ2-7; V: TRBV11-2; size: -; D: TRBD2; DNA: TGTGCCAGCAGCTTAGATCCCAGCGGGAGCTTATCCTACGAGCAGTACTTC; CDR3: CASSLDPSGSLSYEQYF
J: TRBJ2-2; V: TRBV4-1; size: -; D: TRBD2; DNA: TGCGCCAGCAGCCCCTCACCGGGAGGAGGGACCGGGGAGCTGTTTTTT; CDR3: CASSPSPGGGTGELFF
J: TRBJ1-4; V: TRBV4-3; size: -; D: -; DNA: TGCGCCAGCAGCCAAGATGTGGGGGGTGGGGATTCTGAAAAACTGTTTTTT; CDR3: CASSQDVGGGDSEKLFF
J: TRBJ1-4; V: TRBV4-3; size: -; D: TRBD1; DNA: TGCGCCAGCAGCCGGGGACAGGCAAATGAAAAACTGTTTTTT; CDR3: CASSRGQANEKLFF
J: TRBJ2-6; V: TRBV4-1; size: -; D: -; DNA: TGCGCCAGCAGCCAAGCCGGAGGCTACGGGGCCAACGTCCTGACTTTC; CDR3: CASSQAGGYGANVLTF